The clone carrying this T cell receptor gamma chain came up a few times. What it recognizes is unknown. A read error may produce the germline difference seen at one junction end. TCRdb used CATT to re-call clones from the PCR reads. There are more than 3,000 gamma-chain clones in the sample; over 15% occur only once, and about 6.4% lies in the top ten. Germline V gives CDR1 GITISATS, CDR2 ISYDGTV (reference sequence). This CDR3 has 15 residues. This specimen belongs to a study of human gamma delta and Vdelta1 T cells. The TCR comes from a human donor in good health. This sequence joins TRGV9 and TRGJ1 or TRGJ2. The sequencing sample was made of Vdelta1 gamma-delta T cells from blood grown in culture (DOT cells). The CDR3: CALWEVRYNSYKKLF. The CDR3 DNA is TGTGCCTTGTGGGAGGTGCGATATAATTCTTATAAGAAACTCTTT.